This is a list of T cell receptor beta chains from one sample in a study of T cells in Graves' hyperthyroidism and ophthalmopathy. TCRdb analysed the multiplex PCR reads with MiXCR anew, one entry per CDR3 protein. This table has 350,000 to 450,000 distinct CDR3 sequences, about a sixth appearing once. The source material was blood. These TCRs come from a woman between 25 and 40 years old with Graves' hyperthyroidism that later progressed to Graves' ophthalmopathy. CDR3s include the opening cysteine and the closing phenylalanine or tryptophan. D genes are given only for firm matches. Size values are once, few and many counts, or a class for expanded clones, and some rows have none.

>NA|NA|TRBJ1-2|TRBV4-2
CASSQDLGRVDYGYTF
TGTGCCAGCAGCCAAGATTTGGGGAGGGTTGACTATGGCTACACCTTC
>TRBD2|many|TRBJ2-3|TRBV7-2
CASQLSSGGADTQYF
TGTGCCAGCCAACTGTCTAGCGGGGGGGCAGATACGCAGTATTTT
>NA|many|TRBJ1-1|TRBV10-2
CASSDRAVEAFF
TGCGCCAGCAGTGACCGGGCCGTTGAAGCTTTCTTT
>TRBD1|many|TRBJ2-7|TRBV6-5
CASSYGGQAAYEQYF
TGTGCCAGCAGTTACGGTGGACAGGCTGCCTACGAGCAGTACTTC
>NA|NA|TRBJ2-7|TRBV11-2
CASSGTSTGAKYEQYF
TGTGCCAGCAGCGGGACCAGCACGGGGGCGAAATACGAGCAGTACTTC
>NA|many|TRBJ1-1|TRBV29-1
CSVWRRDTEAFF
TGCAGCGTTTGGAGGAGGGACACTGAAGCTTTCTTT
>NA|many|TRBJ1-2|TRBV29-1
CSVVSRAFGGYTF
TGCAGCGTTGTAAGCAGGGCGTTCGGGGGCTACACCTTC
>NA|few|TRBJ2-3|TRBV5-1
CASSQSGSTDTQYF
TGCGCCAGCAGTCAAAGCGGTAGCACAGATACGCAGTATTTT
>NA|once|TRBJ2-2|TRBV20-1
CSARDMGGGLEKNTGELFF
TGCAGTGCTAGAGATATGGGGGGGGGCCTAGAAAAGAACACCGGGGAGCTGTTTTTT
>NA|many|TRBJ2-3|TRBV28
CASSLSSGGTDTQYF
TGTGCCAGCAGTTTATCCTCGGGCGGCACAGATACGCAGTATTTT
>TRBD1|NA|TRBJ1-4|TRBV4-1
CASSQEGQYEKLFF
TGCGCCAGCAGCCAAGAGGGACAGTATGAAAAACTGTTTTTT
>NA|many|TRBJ2-2|TRBV6-1
CASSNPFLSPTGELFF
TGTGCCAGCAGCAACCCTTTCTTGAGTCCTACCGGGGAGCTGTTTTTT
>NA|many|TRBJ1-1|TRBV3-1
CASSQDYRGTEAFF
TGTGCCAGCAGCCAAGATTACAGAGGCACTGAAGCTTTCTTT
>NA|NA|TRBJ1-1|TRBV6-5
CASSYSSVNTEAFF
TGTGCCAGCAGTTACTCGTCCGTGAACACTGAAGCTTTCTTT
>TRBD1|few|TRBJ1-4|TRBV25-1
CASSEFGTASTNEKLFF
TGTGCCAGCAGTGAATTTGGGACAGCCTCAACTAATGAAAAACTGTTTTTT
>TRBD2|NA|TRBJ2-3|TRBV14
CASSAQSSGGPLDTQYF
TGTGCCAGCAGCGCTCAAAGTAGCGGGGGGCCCCTAGATACGCAGTATTTT
>TRBD1|NA|TRBJ1-5|TRBV4-1
CASSQVRVRGSNQPQHF
TGCGCCAGCAGCCAAGTGCGGGTCAGGGGGAGCAATCAGCCCCAGCATTTT
>TRBD1|few|TRBJ2-5|TRBV28
CASSYRDSETQYF
TGTGCCAGCAGTTACCGGGACAGCGAGACCCAGTACTTC
>NA|NA|TRBJ2-1|TRBV28
CAWSAGAGEGEQFF
TGTGCCTGGAGTGCAGGGGCAGGGGAGGGTGAGCAGTTCTTC
>TRBD2|many|TRBJ2-3|TRBV4-1
CASSQAGSGGTDTQYF
TGCGCCAGCAGCCAAGCGGGCTCGGGAGGAACAGATACGCAGTATTTT
>NA|many|TRBJ1-2|TRBV19
CASSPGPYYGYTF
TGTGCCAGTAGCCCGGGACCGTACTATGGCTACACCTTC
>NA|many|TRBJ1-1|TRBV20-1
CSARDVGRGNTEAFF
TGCAGTGCTAGAGATGTTGGCCGGGGAAACACTGAAGCTTTCTTT
>NA|NA|TRBJ2-2|TRBV11-2
CASSTGGAEDTGELFF
TGTGCCAGCAGCACAGGGGGGGCCGAGGACACCGGGGAGCTGTTTTTT
>TRBD1|many|TRBJ2-7|TRBV6-2/TRBV6-3
CASSQETGSYEQYF
TGTGCCAGCAGTCAAGAGACAGGGTCCTACGAGCAGTACTTC
>NA|few|TRBJ2-2|TRBV19
CASSIRPGTGELFF
TGTGCCAGTAGTATACGGCCGGGCACCGGGGAGCTGTTTTTT
>TRBD2|NA|TRBJ2-3|TRBV5-1
CASSLWTSGGRTDTQYF
TGCGCCAGCAGCTTATGGACTAGCGGGGGGCGCACAGATACGCAGTATTTT
>TRBD1|many|TRBJ2-5|TRBV19
CASSHGQGPQETQYF
TGTGCCAGTAGCCACGGACAGGGGCCCCAAGAGACCCAGTACTTC
>TRBD2|NA|TRBJ2-7|TRBV3-1
CASSRDPTSGGAGEQYF
TGTGCCAGCAGTCGCGACCCGACTAGCGGGGGGGCGGGGGAGCAGTACTTC
>NA|many|TRBJ2-3|TRBV20-1
CSARSGISSTDTQYF
TGCAGTGCTCGAAGCGGAATCTCTAGCACAGATACGCAGTATTTT
>TRBD1|many|TRBJ1-2|TRBV2
CASSGGQGSVIYGYTF
TGTGCCAGCAGTGGAGGACAGGGGTCTGTGATTTATGGCTACACCTTC
>NA|many|TRBJ2-1|TRBV9
CASSVAARGEQFF
TGTGCCAGCAGCGTAGCGGCACGGGGGGAGCAGTTCTTC
>NA|NA|TRBJ2-3|TRBV11-3
CASSSSRPSTDTQYF
TGTGCCAGCAGCTCTTCCAGGCCTAGCACAGATACGCAGTATTTT
>TRBD1|NA|TRBJ1-2|TRBV5-4
CASSQTGGAYYGYTF
TGTGCCAGCAGCCAGACAGGGGGCGCATACTATGGCTACACCTTC
>NA|NA|TRBJ2-2|TRBV12-3/TRBV12-4
CASTSTEAITGELFF
TGTGCCAGCACCTCCACGGAGGCAATCACCGGGGAGCTGTTTTTT
>NA|many|TRBJ2-2|TRBV19
CASSRTRTGRTGELFF
TGTGCCAGTAGTCGGACGCGAACAGGGAGGACCGGGGAGCTGTTTTTT
>NA|NA|TRBJ1-4|TRBV20-1
CSARDLRVGGEKLFF
TGCAGTGCTAGAGATCTAAGGGTAGGGGGTGAAAAACTGTTTTTT
>NA|many|TRBJ1-1|TRBV5-1
CASSLGRVRVNTEAFF
TGCGCCAGCAGCCTAGGACGGGTTCGCGTGAACACTGAAGCTTTCTTT
>TRBD1|NA|TRBJ1-2|TRBV5-1
CASSPGDRSFYGYTF
TGCGCCAGCAGCCCGGGGGACAGGTCCTTCTATGGCTACACCTTC
>NA|many|TRBJ1-2|TRBV2
CASSDWGSHSPYGYTF
TGTGCCAGCAGTGATTGGGGCAGCCACTCACCCTATGGCTACACCTTC
>NA|few|TRBJ1-2|TRBV28
CASIAQGGYGYTF
TGTGCCAGCATCGCCCAGGGCGGCTATGGCTACACCTTC
>NA|many|TRBJ2-7|TRBV7-6
CASSPFGAGPREQYF
TGTGCCAGCAGCCCCTTCGGGGCGGGACCACGGGAGCAGTACTTC
>TRBD1|few|TRBJ1-5|TRBV20-1
CSASDRGWVGNQPQHF
TGCAGTGCTTCGGACAGGGGGTGGGTAGGCAATCAGCCCCAGCATTTT
>NA|few|TRBJ2-5|TRBV18
CASSPQDLKETRYF
TGTGCCAGCTCACCACAAGATCTGAAAGAGACCCGGTACTTC
>NA|NA|TRBJ1-1|TRBV19
CASKVGNTEACF
TGTGCCAGTAAAGTTGGGAACACTGAAGCTTGCTTT
>NA|many|TRBJ1-1|TRBV7-2
CASSLGLRGTEAFF
TGTGCCAGCAGCTTAGGTCTGAGGGGCACTGAAGCTTTCTTT
>NA|many|TRBJ1-5|TRBV30
CAWSVGDYSNQPQHF
TGTGCCTGGAGTGTCGGAGATTATAGCAATCAGCCCCAGCATTTT
>NA|few|TRBJ2-7|TRBV4-1
CASSDPEQGYEQYF
TGCGCCAGCAGTGACCCGGAGCAGGGCTACGAGCAGTACTTC
>NA|many|TRBJ2-1|TRBV3-1
CASSLRHGYNEQFF
TGTGCCAGCAGCCTTAGACATGGGTACAATGAGCAGTTCTTC
>TRBD2|NA|TRBJ2-7|TRBV9
CASSVASGRSYEQYF
TGTGCCAGCAGCGTAGCTAGCGGGAGAAGCTACGAGCAGTACTTC
>NA|few|TRBJ1-1|TRBV10-3
CAISESGGDTEAFF
TGTGCCATCAGTGAGTCTGGGGGAGACACTGAAGCTTTCTTT
>NA|NA|TRBJ2-1|TRBV10-3
CAITELGLLNEQFF
TGTGCCATCACCGAGCTAGGACTACTTAATGAGCAGTTCTTC
>NA|many|TRBJ1-3|TRBV12-3/TRBV12-4
CASSYGVYGNTIYF
TGTGCCAGCAGTTACGGGGTATATGGAAACACCATATATTTT
>NA|many|TRBJ2-4|TRBV7-2
CASSYLRGGEIAKNIQYF
TGTGCCAGCAGCTATCTAAGGGGGGGAGAGATAGCCAAAAACATTCAGTACTTC
>NA|NA|TRBJ2-3|TRBV20-1
CSAHQSEKGTDTQYF
TGCAGTGCTCATCAATCCGAAAAGGGTACAGATACGCAGTATTTT
>TRBD2|many|TRBJ2-1|TRBV10-2
CASSDLAGGPEQFF
TGCGCCAGCAGTGATTTAGCGGGGGGGCCCGAACAGTTCTTC
>NA|many|TRBJ1-1|TRBV10-3
CAISDSGNTEAFF
TGTGCCATCAGTGATTCCGGGAACACTGAAGCTTTCTTT
>NA|NA|TRBJ2-2|TRBV28
CASSWRVITGELFF
TGTGCCAGCAGTTGGCGGGTTATCACCGGGGAGCTGTTTTTT
>NA|many|TRBJ2-2|TRBV6-1
CASIDGLLGVGAGELFF
TGTGCCAGCATTGATGGGTTGTTGGGGGTCGGGGCCGGGGAGCTGTTTTTT
>NA|NA|TRBJ2-7|TRBV7-9
CASSFGIVNTGEQYF
TGTGCCAGCAGCTTCGGGATCGTAAATACGGGGGAGCAGTACTTC